The clone carrying this T cell receptor beta chain turned up a few times. Its target is not known. The PCR employed 60 Vbeta primers together with 13 Jbeta primers. Only in-frame clones appear in the TCRdb table, and some are missing; sequencing was by immunoSEQ multiplex PCR. The sample lists around 120,000 clones, around 76% occurring once. The data originate from a study of cytomegalovirus exposure and HLA in healthy donors. Study as a whole: Falling in the Caucasian-associated ancestry cluster were about 82% of under 450 genotyped donors.

Broader study findings: HLA alleles showed associations with fewer than 20,000 TCR beta sequences in a later analysis, at a 0.05 false discovery rate. Across all donors, roughly uniform sequencing depth was an assumption of the presence/absence analyses.

In nominal health when sampled, donors likely had unrecorded immune exposures nonetheless. The receptor's source is a man aged 60 to 75 in good health and CMV-seropositive. Material: PBMCs.

The CDR3, as DNA: TGTGCCAGTAGTCCCACAGGCCGGAATAATGAGCAGTTCTTC. This sequence encodes CASSPTGRNNEQFF. V is TRBV19 and J is TRBJ2-1; weak D call: TRBD1 (5 bases). V was clipped by 5 bases and J by 7 bases, with 15 bases between them. This CDR3 has 14 amino acids. Germline CDR1 LNHDA, CDR2 SQIVND (reference sequence).